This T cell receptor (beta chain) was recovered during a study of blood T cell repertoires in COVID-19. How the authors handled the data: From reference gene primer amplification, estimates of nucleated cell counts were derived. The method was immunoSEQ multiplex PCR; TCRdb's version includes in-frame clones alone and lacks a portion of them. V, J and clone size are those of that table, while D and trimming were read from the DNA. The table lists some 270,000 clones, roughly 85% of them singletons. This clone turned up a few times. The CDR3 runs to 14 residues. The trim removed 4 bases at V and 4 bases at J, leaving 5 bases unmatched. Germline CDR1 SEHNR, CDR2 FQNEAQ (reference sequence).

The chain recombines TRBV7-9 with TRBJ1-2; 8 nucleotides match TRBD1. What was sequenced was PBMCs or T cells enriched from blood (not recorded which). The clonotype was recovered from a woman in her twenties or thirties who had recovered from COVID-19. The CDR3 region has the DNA TGTGCCAGCAGCTCTGGGACAGGACTCTATGGCTACACCTTC. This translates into CASSSGTGLYGYTF.